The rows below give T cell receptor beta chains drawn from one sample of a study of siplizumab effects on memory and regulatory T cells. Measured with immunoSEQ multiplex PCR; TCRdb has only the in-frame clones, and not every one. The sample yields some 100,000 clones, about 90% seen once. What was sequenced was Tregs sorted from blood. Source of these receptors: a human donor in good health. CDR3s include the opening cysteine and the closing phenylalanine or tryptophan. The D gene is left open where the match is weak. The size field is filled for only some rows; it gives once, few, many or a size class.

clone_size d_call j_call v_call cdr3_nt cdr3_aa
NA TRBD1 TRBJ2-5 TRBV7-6 TGTGCCAGCAGCTCGCCGGACAGGGCCTCTCAAGAGACCCAGTACTTC CASSSPDRASQETQYF
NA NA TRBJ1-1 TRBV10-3 TGTGCCATCAGTGATCCAATGGTGACCGAAGCTTTCTTT CAISDPMVTEAFF
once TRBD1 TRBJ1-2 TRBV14 TGTGCCAGCAGCCAAGAACAGGGGCTGGGGCTAAGTGGCTACACCTTC CASSQEQGLGLSGYTF
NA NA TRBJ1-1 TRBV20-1 TGCAGTGATCTGTTGAACACTGAAGCTTTCTTT CSDLLNTEAFF
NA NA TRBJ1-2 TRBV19 TGTGCCAGTAGTATATACGCCACGAGGGAAGCTAACTATGGCTACACCTTC CASSIYATREANYGYTF
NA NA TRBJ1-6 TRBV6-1 TGTGCCAGCAGAGGAACCAGGGATTCACCCCTCCACTTT CASRGTRDSPLHF
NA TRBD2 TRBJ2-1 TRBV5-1 TGCGCCAGCAGCTCCTCGGGAGGCGAGCAGTTCTTC CASSSSGGEQFF
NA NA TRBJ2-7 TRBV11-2 TGTGCCAGCAGCTTAGACCCGAACTATTCCTACGAGCAGTACTTC CASSLDPNYSYEQYF
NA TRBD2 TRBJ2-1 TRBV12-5 TGTGCTAGTGGTTTTAGCGGGAGCTACAATGAGCAGTTCTTC CASGFSGSYNEQFF
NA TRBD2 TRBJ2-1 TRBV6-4 TGTGCCAGCAGCCCCGGGACTAGCGGGAACAATGAGCAGTTCTTC CASSPGTSGNNEQFF
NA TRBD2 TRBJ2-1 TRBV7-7 TGTGCTAGCGGCGGGGGACTAGCGGACAATGAGCAGTTCTTC CASGGGLADNEQFF
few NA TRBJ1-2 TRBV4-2 TGTGCCAGCAGCCAAGGAACGGGGGTGAGCTATGGCTACACCTTC CASSQGTGVSYGYTF
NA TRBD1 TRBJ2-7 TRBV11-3 TGTGCCAGCAGCTTAGGTCCAGGGGGCTACGAGCAGTACTTC CASSLGPGGYEQYF
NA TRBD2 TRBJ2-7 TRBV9 TGTGCCAGCAGCGCGGGACTAGCCTACGAGCAGTACTTC CASSAGLAYEQYF
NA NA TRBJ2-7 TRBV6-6 TGTGCCAGCAGTTCCCTAGCAGGTCCCTACGAGCAGTACTTC CASSSLAGPYEQYF
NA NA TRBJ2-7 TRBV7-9 TGTGCCAGCAGCTTAGCGCGAAGTCTAGAGCAGTACTTC CASSLARSLEQYF
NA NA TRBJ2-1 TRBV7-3 TGTGCCAGCAGGTTAACGAGTGGACTCTTAAGCTCCTACAATGAGCAGTTCTTC CASRLTSGLLSSYNEQFF
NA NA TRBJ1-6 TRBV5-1 TGCGCCAGCAGCTCGTTGGGGATCTATAATTCACCCCTCCACTTT CASSSLGIYNSPLHF
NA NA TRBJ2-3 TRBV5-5 TGTGCCAGCAGCTCGGAGGGCCTTTCAGATACGCAGTATTTT CASSSEGLSDTQYF
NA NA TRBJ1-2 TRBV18 TGTGCCAGCTCACCCGCAGCCTTTGGAACTAACTATGGCTACACCTTC CASSPAAFGTNYGYTF
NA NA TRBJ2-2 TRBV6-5 TGTGCCAGCTGGAGAACAGGGAGGCACGGGGAGCTGTTTTTT CASWRTGRHGELFF
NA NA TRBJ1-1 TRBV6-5 TGTGCCAGCAGGGGGAACACTGAAGCTTTCTTT CASRGNTEAFF
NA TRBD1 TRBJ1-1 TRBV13 TGTGCCAGCAGCCCCCGACAGGGACTTGTAGCTTTCTTT CASSPRQGLVAFF
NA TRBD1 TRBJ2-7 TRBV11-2 TGTGCCAGCAGCCTCGGGACAGGGGGCTCCTACGAGCAGTACTTC CASSLGTGGSYEQYF
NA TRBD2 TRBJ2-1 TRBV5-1 TGCGCCAGCAGACCAACTAGCGGGGCCAATGAGCAGTTCTTC CASRPTSGANEQFF
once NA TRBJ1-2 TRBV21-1 TGTGCCAGCAGCCGCCCTGACGCCGGGAAGCCACGGGGGGGAAGGAACTATGGCTACACCTTC CASSRPDAGKPRGGRNYGYTF
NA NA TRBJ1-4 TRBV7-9 TGTGCCAGCAGCTGGGTAAGGCACACAGGGACAACTAATGAAAAACTGTTTTTT CASSWVRHTGTTNEKLFF
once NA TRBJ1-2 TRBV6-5 TGTGCCAGCACCCAGGGGAGTGGCTACACCTTC CASTQGSGYTF
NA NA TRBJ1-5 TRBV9 TGTGCCAGCAGCGCGTCAGGGTCTTACAATCAGCCCCAGCATTTT CASSASGSYNQPQHF
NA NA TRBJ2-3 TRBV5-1 TGCGCCAGCAGCCGGGACGTAGCACCAGATACGCAGTATTTT CASSRDVAPDTQYF
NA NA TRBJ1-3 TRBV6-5 TGTGCCAGCAGTCTCGATGCTGGAAACACCATATATTTT CASSLDAGNTIYF
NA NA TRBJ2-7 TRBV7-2 TGTGCCAGCAGCTTAGGTGGAATTGAATTCTACGAGCAGTACTTC CASSLGGIEFYEQYF
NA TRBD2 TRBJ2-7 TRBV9 TGTGCCAGCAGCGTAGGGACTAGGGGCGAGCAGTACTTC CASSVGTRGEQYF
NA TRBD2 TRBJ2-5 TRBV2 TGTGCCAGCCGACTAGCGGGAGTGGGGACCCAGTACTTC CASRLAGVGTQYF
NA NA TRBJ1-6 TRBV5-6 TGTGCCAGCAGCCGTCCGGGACTAGGGAATTCACCCCTCCACTTT CASSRPGLGNSPLHF
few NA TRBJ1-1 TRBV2 TGTGCCAGCAGCGGACAGTCAAACACTGAAGCTTTCTTT CASSGQSNTEAFF
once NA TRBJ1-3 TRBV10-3 TGTGCCATCAGTGAGTCGAGGGGACTTGGAAACACCATATATTTT CAISESRGLGNTIYF
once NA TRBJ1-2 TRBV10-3 TGTGCCATCAGACCGGGAACCGCTAACAATGGCTACACCTTC CAIRPGTANNGYTF
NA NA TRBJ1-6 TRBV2 TGTGCCAGCAGTGGGACGGTCTATAATTCACCCCTCCACTTT CASSGTVYNSPLHF
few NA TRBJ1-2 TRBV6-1 TGTGCCGTGGGTGTCTATGGCTACACCTTC CAVGVYGYTF
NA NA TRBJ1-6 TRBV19 TGTGCCAGTAGTATAGATCAAGGGGCAAACTCACCCCTCCACTTT CASSIDQGANSPLHF